Below, 8 T cell receptor beta chains from the same sample are listed, as sequenced in a study of T cells in Graves' hyperthyroidism and ophthalmopathy. Researchers amplified the TCR beta CDR3 regions from RNA transcripts. HTBI primers were the set used in a first-round RT-PCR of the TCR CDR3. One entry per CDR3 protein, called by TCRdb with MiXCR from the multiplex PCR reads. Seen here are about 37,000 distinct CDR3 sequences, around 53% observed once, and the top ten hold under 20%. The sequencing sample was made of blood. These receptors came from a man in his forties or fifties with Graves' ophthalmopathy.

The chain has TRBV28 and TRBJ2-2; D remains ambiguous. The germline CDR1 and CDR2 sequences are MDHEN and SYDVKM. Between the trimmed V and J ends, which lost 3 bases and 4 bases, there was a span of 30 bases. The CDR3 extends over 21 amino acids. The CDR3 is CASSFLNPRIGYSASTGELFF. CDR3 nucleotides: TGTGCCAGCAGTTTTCTGAACCCGCGGATCGGATACTCCGCCAGCACCGGGGAGCTGTTTTTT. Full variable domain (outside the CDR3, taken from reference TRBV28 and TRBJ2-2): DVKVTQSSRYLVKRTGEKVFLECVQDMDHENMFWYRQDPGLGLRLIYFSYDVKMKEKGDIPEGYSVSREKKERFSLILESASTNQTSMYLCASSFLNPRIGYSASTGELFFGEGSRLTVL.

The chain couples TRBV7-9 to TRBJ2-2; tentative D call: TRBD1 (6 bases). From germline, CDR1 is SEHNR and CDR2 FQNEAQ (reference sequence). This CDR3 has 14 residues. Trimming shortened V by 3 bases and J by 5 bases, and 10 bases separated the two germline ends. The CDR3 here is CASSFKQGTGELFF. The CDR3 DNA follows: TGTGCCAGCAGCTTCAAGCAGGGGACCGGGGAGCTGTTTTTT.

This clonotype was detected many times. The V call is TRBV20-1, the J call TRBJ2-3; D uncertain. The germline V gene encodes CDR1 DFQATT and CDR2 SNEGSKA (reference sequence). The germline V and J ends were trimmed by 6 bases and 0 bases, with 10 bases remaining between them. The CDR3 runs to 13 residues. The CDR3 bases are TGCAGTGCAACTAATCCGAGCACAGATACGCAGTATTTT. Translating gives CSATNPSTDTQYF.

The V and J genes are TRBV24-1 and TRBJ2-7; 11 bases fit TRBD2. The CDR3 sequence is 15 residues long. Germline V gene sequence: CDR1 KGHDR, CDR2 SFDVKD. V shed 4 bases, J shed 3 bases, and the junction held 4 bases outside the gene matches. The CDR3 nucleotides are TGTGCCACCAGTGACGCCGGACTAGCGGGCTACGAGCAGTACTTC. It is translated as CATSDAGLAGYEQYF.

This sequence joins TRBV10-3 and TRBJ2-5; D not certain. Germline loops: CDR1 ENHRY, CDR2 SYGVKD. This CDR3 is built from 11 residues. V was shortened by 3 bases and J by 5 bases, with 4 bases between the two germline ends. CDR3 loop: CAISDQETQYF. Written as DNA, the CDR3 is TGTGCCATCAGTGATCAGGAGACCCAGTACTTC.

J is TRBJ2-5 and V is TRBV7-6, with 10 positions matching TRBD1. The germline V gene has CDR1 SGHVS and CDR2 FNYEAQ. V shed 3 bases and J 5 bases; nucleotides not matched to a gene: 6. The CDR3 loop spans 15 amino acids. As DNA, the CDR3 is TGTGCCAGCAGCTTGTCCGGGACAGGGGACGAGACCCAGTACTTC. Protein: CASSLSGTGDETQYF.

This clonotype was found many times. The J gene is TRBJ2-2, the V gene TRBV6-5; TRBD2 aligns across 10 bases. The CDR3 extends over 14 amino acids. J gave up 6 bases and V 7 bases, and 5 bases lay outside the gene matches. Germline assignment: CDR1 MNHEY and CDR2 SVGAGI. In nucleotides, the CDR3 is TGTGCCAGCACACAGCGGGAGGGGGCCGGGGAGCTGTTTTTT. Translation: CASTQREGAGELFF.

This clonotype was counted at least ten times. The chain recombines TRBV19 with TRBJ2-1; D ambiguous. CDR3 length: 13 residues. V was clipped by 1 base and J by 9 bases, with 10 bases between them. Germline V CDR1 and CDR2: LNHDA, SQIVND (reference sequence). The CDR3 sequence is CASSIGQETEQFF. The CDR3 DNA is TGTGCCAGTAGTATAGGTCAGGAGACTGAGCAGTTCTTC. The complete variable domain, with remaining parts taken from reference TRBV19 and TRBJ2-1, reads DGGITQSPKYLFRKEGQNVTLSCEQNLNHDAMYWYRQDPGQGLRLIYYSQIVNDFQKGDIAEGYSVSREKKESFPLTVTSAQKNPTAFYLCASSIGQETEQFFGPGTRLTVL.